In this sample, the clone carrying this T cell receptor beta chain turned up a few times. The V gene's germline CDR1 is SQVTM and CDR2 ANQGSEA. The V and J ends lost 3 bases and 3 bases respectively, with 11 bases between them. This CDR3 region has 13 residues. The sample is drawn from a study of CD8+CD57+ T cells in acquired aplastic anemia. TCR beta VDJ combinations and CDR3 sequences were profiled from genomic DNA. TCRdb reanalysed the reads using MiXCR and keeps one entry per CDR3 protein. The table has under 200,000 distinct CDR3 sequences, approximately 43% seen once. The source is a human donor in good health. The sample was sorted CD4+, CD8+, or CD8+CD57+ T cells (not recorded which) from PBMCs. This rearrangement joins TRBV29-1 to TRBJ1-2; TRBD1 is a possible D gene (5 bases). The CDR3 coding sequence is TGCAGCGTTGACTGGGGGGGAGACTATGGCTACACCTTC. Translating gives CSVDWGGDYGYTF.